This section outlines one TCR beta chain sequence together with its context. The antigen is undetermined. The study reverse transcribed the entire isolated RNA, so it sequenced expressed TCRB transcripts. Measured with immunoSEQ multiplex PCR; TCRdb has only the in-frame clones, and not every one. The sample lists approximately 100,000 clones, 40% occurring once. This record belongs to a study of beta chain features in type 1 diabetes. General observations from the study: Shorter TCRB CDR3s, moderately but significantly so, marked every one of the four CD4+ subsets in Type 1 diabetes patients. Naive, central memory and Treg TCRB repertoires seemed to resemble each other more closely in patients than they did in healthy donors.

Sorting that relied on CD45RO/CCR7/CD25/CD127/CD95/CD27 yielded CD4+ naive, central memory, regulatory and stem cell-like memory cells. The CDR3 totals 16 residues. Germline assignment: CDR1 KGHSH and CDR2 LQKENI. V gave up 3 bases and J gave up 0 bases, with 11 bases separating them. This chain connects TRBV18 to TRBJ1-4; weak D call: TRBD1 (6 bases). This TCR was sampled from a woman younger than 35 in good health. Specimen: stem cell memory CD4+ T cells from blood. For the CDR3, the DNA is TGTGCCAGCTCACCCGGGACACCTTCAACTAATGAAAAACTGTTTTTT. This gives the protein CASSPGTPSTNEKLFF.